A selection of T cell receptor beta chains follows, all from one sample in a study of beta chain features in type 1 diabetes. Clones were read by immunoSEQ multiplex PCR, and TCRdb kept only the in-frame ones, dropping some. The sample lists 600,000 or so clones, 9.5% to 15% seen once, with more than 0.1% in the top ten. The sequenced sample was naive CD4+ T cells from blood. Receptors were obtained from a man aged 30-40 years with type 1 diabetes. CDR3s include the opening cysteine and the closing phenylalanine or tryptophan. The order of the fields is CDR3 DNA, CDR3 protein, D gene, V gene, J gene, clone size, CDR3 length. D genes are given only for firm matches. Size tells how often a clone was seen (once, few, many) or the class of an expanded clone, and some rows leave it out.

CDR3 DNA: TGTGCCAGCAGCTTAGTGGCTGGGGGAGAGCAGTACTTC
CDR3 protein: CASSLVAGGEQYF
D gene: -
V gene: TRBV7-9
J gene: TRBJ2-7
clone size: -
CDR3 length: 13

CDR3 DNA: TGTGCCTCGCATAGCACAGATACGCAGTATTTT
CDR3 protein: CASHSTDTQYF
D gene: -
V gene: TRBV11-3
J gene: TRBJ2-3
clone size: few
CDR3 length: 11

CDR3 DNA: TGTGCCAGCTCACCCCAACCCTCTTTGGGGGCGATCGACACTGAAGCTTTCTTT
CDR3 protein: CASSPQPSLGAIDTEAFF
D gene: -
V gene: TRBV18
J gene: TRBJ1-1
clone size: -
CDR3 length: 18

CDR3 DNA: TGTGCCAGCACTGGATACAATGAGCAGTTCTTC
CDR3 protein: CASTGYNEQFF
D gene: -
V gene: TRBV7-2
J gene: TRBJ2-1
clone size: few
CDR3 length: 11

CDR3 DNA: TGTGCCAGCAGCTTACAGGTTCGGACAGTTCCATACGAGCAGTACTTC
CDR3 protein: CASSLQVRTVPYEQYF
D gene: -
V gene: TRBV7-2
J gene: TRBJ2-7
clone size: few
CDR3 length: 16

CDR3 DNA: TGCGCCAGCAGCTTGGAGACAGGGATGTATGAAAAACTGTTTTTT
CDR3 protein: CASSLETGMYEKLFF
D gene: TRBD1
V gene: TRBV5-1
J gene: TRBJ1-4
clone size: -
CDR3 length: 15

CDR3 DNA: TGTGCCAGCAGATGGAACACCGGGGAGCTGTTTTTT
CDR3 protein: CASRWNTGELFF
D gene: -
V gene: TRBV5-4
J gene: TRBJ2-2
clone size: few
CDR3 length: 12

CDR3 DNA: TGTGCCAGCAGTGAACAGGGGGCGTACTATGGCTACACCTTC
CDR3 protein: CASSEQGAYYGYTF
D gene: TRBD1
V gene: TRBV2
J gene: TRBJ1-2
clone size: few
CDR3 length: 14

CDR3 DNA: TGTGCCAGCAGCCAGTTGACAGATCAGCCCCAGCATTTT
CDR3 protein: CASSQLTDQPQHF
D gene: -
V gene: TRBV16
J gene: TRBJ1-5
clone size: few
CDR3 length: 13

CDR3 DNA: TGTGCCAGCAGTGAATGGAGGGGCGCGGACAATTCACCCCTCCACTTT
CDR3 protein: CASSEWRGADNSPLHF
D gene: -
V gene: TRBV2
J gene: TRBJ1-6
clone size: -
CDR3 length: 16

CDR3 DNA: TGTGCCAGCAGCTTCTTCCCGGACAGCCTTAATTCACCCCTCCACTTT
CDR3 protein: CASSFFPDSLNSPLHF
D gene: -
V gene: TRBV7-2
J gene: TRBJ1-6
clone size: -
CDR3 length: 16

CDR3 DNA: TGTGCCAGCATACGACAGGGTGGGTCGTACGAGCAGTACTTC
CDR3 protein: CASIRQGGSYEQYF
D gene: TRBD1
V gene: TRBV6-5
J gene: TRBJ2-7
clone size: few
CDR3 length: 14

CDR3 DNA: TGTGCCAGCAGCCGGGACAGGGGAACCGGGGAGCTGTTTTTT
CDR3 protein: CASSRDRGTGELFF
D gene: TRBD1
V gene: TRBV27
J gene: TRBJ2-2
clone size: -
CDR3 length: 14

CDR3 DNA: TGTGCCAGCAGCTCTATGAACACCGGGGAGCTGTTTTTT
CDR3 protein: CASSSMNTGELFF
D gene: -
V gene: TRBV7-2
J gene: TRBJ2-2
clone size: few
CDR3 length: 13

CDR3 DNA: TGTGCCAGTAGTCCCTCGTCGGGCAGCTCCTACGAGCAGTACTTC
CDR3 protein: CASSPSSGSSYEQYF
D gene: -
V gene: TRBV19
J gene: TRBJ2-7
clone size: few
CDR3 length: 15

CDR3 DNA: TGTGCCAGCAGTTACGCTACGGGGGATCAGCCCCAGCATTTT
CDR3 protein: CASSYATGDQPQHF
D gene: -
V gene: TRBV6-5
J gene: TRBJ1-5
clone size: -
CDR3 length: 14

CDR3 DNA: TGTGCCTGGAGCCCGGGACTAGCACTCGCTCTTCGGAACTACAATGAGCAGTTCTTC
CDR3 protein: CAWSPGLALALRNYNEQFF
D gene: TRBD2
V gene: TRBV30
J gene: TRBJ2-1
clone size: -
CDR3 length: 19

CDR3 DNA: TGTGCCAGCAGCTTCGGGACTAGCGCATTTGATACCTACGAGCAGTACTTC
CDR3 protein: CASSFGTSAFDTYEQYF
D gene: TRBD2
V gene: TRBV5-4
J gene: TRBJ2-7
clone size: -
CDR3 length: 17

CDR3 DNA: TGTGCCAGCAGCGGATGGACAGGGAACGAGCAGTACTTC
CDR3 protein: CASSGWTGNEQYF
D gene: TRBD1
V gene: TRBV7-9
J gene: TRBJ2-7
clone size: few
CDR3 length: 13

CDR3 DNA: TGTGCCAGCAGCGGACAAGGGGGCTACACCTTC
CDR3 protein: CASSGQGGYTF
D gene: -
V gene: TRBV5-6
J gene: TRBJ1-2
clone size: -
CDR3 length: 11

CDR3 DNA: TGTGCCAGCAGTGAACTGGCAGGGAAGGGCTACACCTTC
CDR3 protein: CASSELAGKGYTF
D gene: -
V gene: TRBV25-1
J gene: TRBJ1-2
clone size: few
CDR3 length: 13

CDR3 DNA: TGTGCCAGCAGGGCTGATCCGGGGGCTGAAAAACTGTTTTTT
CDR3 protein: CASRADPGAEKLFF
D gene: -
V gene: TRBV27
J gene: TRBJ1-4
clone size: -
CDR3 length: 14